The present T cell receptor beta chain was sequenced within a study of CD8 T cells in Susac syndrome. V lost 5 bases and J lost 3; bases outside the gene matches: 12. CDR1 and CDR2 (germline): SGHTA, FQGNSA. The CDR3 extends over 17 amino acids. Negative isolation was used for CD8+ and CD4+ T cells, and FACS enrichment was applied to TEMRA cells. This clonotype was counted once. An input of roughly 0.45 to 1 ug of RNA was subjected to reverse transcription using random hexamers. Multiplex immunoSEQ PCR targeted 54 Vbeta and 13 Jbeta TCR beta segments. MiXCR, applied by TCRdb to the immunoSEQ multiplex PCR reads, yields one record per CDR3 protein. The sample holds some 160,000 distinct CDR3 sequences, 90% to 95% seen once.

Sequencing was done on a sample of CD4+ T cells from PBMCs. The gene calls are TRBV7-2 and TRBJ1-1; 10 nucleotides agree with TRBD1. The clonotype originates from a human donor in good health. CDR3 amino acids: CASSEGQGRSWDTEAFF. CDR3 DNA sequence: TGTGCCAGCAGCGAGGGACAGGGGAGGAGTTGGGACACTGAAGCTTTCTTT.